These 27 T cell receptor beta chains were sequenced from one sample in a study of T cells after yellow fever vaccination. TCRdb recomputed calls from the 5' RACE reads with MiXCR, one row per CDR3 protein. The table includes hundreds of thousands of distinct CDR3 sequences, approximately 13% detected once. The sample was PBMCs, taken on the day of the yellow fever booster vaccination. These receptors were collected from a man in his thirties or forties who received the YFV17D yellow fever vaccine.

This clonotype showed up just a few times. CDR3 sequence: CASSCCGRSSYEQYF. The CDR3 DNA sequence: TGTGCCAGCAGTTGCTGCGGCCGGAGCTCCTACGAGCAGTACTTC. V gene TRBV27 combines with J gene TRBJ2-7; D gene ambiguous. The germline CDR1 and CDR2 sequences are MNHEY and SMNVEV (reference sequence). This CDR3 is 15 amino acids long. V gave up 4 bases and J gave up 0 bases, with 13 bases separating them.

V usage is TRBV4-1 and J usage is TRBJ2-5; D is undetermined. CDR1 and CDR2 (germline): MGHRA, YSYEKL. The ends were cut back, 3 bases at V and 5 bases at J, with 10 bases in the middle. There are 13 residues in the CDR3. The CDR3 here is CASSQRLRETQYF. The CDR3 DNA reads TGCGCCAGCAGCCAGAGACTGCGGGAGACCCAGTACTTC.

V gene TRBV5-1 combines with J gene TRBJ2-7, with TRBD1 matching 8 bases. This CDR3 has 15 amino acids. Germline V gene sequence: CDR1 SGHRS, CDR2 YFSETQ. The V segment lost 6 bases and the J segment 2 bases; nucleotides outside the gene matches: 10. The CDR3 is CASKTSPTGAYEQYF. Written as DNA, the CDR3 is TGCGCCAGCAAAACTTCTCCGACAGGGGCCTACGAGCAGTACTTC.

The rearrangement joins TRBV19 to TRBJ1-6; TRBD1 might be the D (6 bases). CDR1 and CDR2 (germline): LNHDA, SQIVND (reference sequence). The CDR3 is 14 amino acids. V shed 3 bases and J shed 7 bases, with 10 bases lying between them. DNA for the CDR3: TGTGCCAGTAGTATGGACAGTCTAAATTCACCCCTCCACTTT. Its protein product is CASSMDSLNSPLHF.

This sequence joins TRBV20-1 and TRBJ1-1, with 9 bases aligning to TRBD1. Germline values: CDR1 DFQATT, CDR2 SNEGSKA (reference sequence). This CDR3 is built from 14 residues. CDR3 protein: CRAHPGQGSGEAFF. CDR3 DNA: TGCAGAGCTCATCCGGGACAGGGTTCAGGTGAAGCTTTCTTT.

This clonotype turned up a few times. V gene TRBV28 combines with J gene TRBJ2-2; either TRBD1 or TRBD2 may supply D (5 bases each). Germline CDR1 MDHEN, CDR2 SYDVKM. Trimming removed 7 bases at V and 2 bases at J, with 11 bases between. This CDR3 is 14 amino acids long. Here the CDR3 reads CASIYGDNTGELFF. The CDR3 nucleotides read TGTGCCAGCATTTATGGGGACAACACCGGGGAGCTGTTTTTT.

The rearrangement uses TRBV6-9 and TRBJ2-4, with D possibly being TRBD1 (5 bases). With 5 bases removed from V and 4 bases from J, the gap between germline ends came to 18 bases. The CDR3 is 16 amino acids. The germline V gene encodes CDR1 MNHGY and CDR2 SVAAGI. The DNA of the CDR3 is TGTGCCAGCAGTCCCACCGCGGACACCGCAAAAAACATTCAGTACTTC. Amino acids: CASSPTADTAKNIQYF.

About this clonotype: Lacking the conserved final phenylalanine or tryptophan, this CDR3 likely reflects a read error. The chain is built from TRBV5-1 and TRBJ2-4; D unresolved. V gave up 4 bases and J gave up 0 bases, with 11 bases separating them. Germline V lookup: CDR1 SGHRS, CDR2 YFSETQ. The CDR3 sequence is 15 residues long. This CDR3 reads CASSVIPGAKNIQYC. For the CDR3, the DNA is TGCGCCAGCAGCGTGATTCCGGGAGCCAAAAACATTCAGTACTGC.

This clonotype was seen repeatedly, ten times or more. This sequence joins TRBV7-6 and TRBJ1-1; D unresolved. The CDR3 spans 14 residues. The germline V gene has CDR1 SGHVS and CDR2 FNYEAQ. V was pared by 1 base and J by 3 bases, with 9 bases between. CDR3 residues: CASSLGPGDTEAFF. CDR3 sequence (DNA): TGTGCCAGCAGCTTAGGCCCGGGCGACACTGAAGCTTTCTTT. The full variable domain, in which reference TRBV7-6 and TRBJ1-1 provide the parts outside the CDR3, is GAGVSQSPRYKVTKRGQDVALRCDPISGHVSLYWYRQALGQGPEFLTYFNYEAQQDKSGLPNDRFSAERPEGSISTLTIQRTEQRDSAMYRCASSLGPGDTEAFFGQGTRLTVV.

The table lists this clonotype with a few counts. The chain is built from TRBV27 and TRBJ2-4; D unresolved. This CDR3 contains 14 residues. Germline CDR1 is MNHEY and CDR2 is SMNVEV (reference sequence). V was cut by 4 bases and J by 10 bases, with 17 bases left in between. For the CDR3, the DNA is TGTGCCAGCAGTTCCCAAAGGACGGGTAGTATTCAGTACTTC. This codes for CASSSQRTGSIQYF.

As DNA, the CDR3 is TGCGCCAGCAGCCCCGGGACAGGGCTAACCTACGAGCAGTACTTC. Translating it yields CASSPGTGLTYEQYF. J is TRBJ2-7 and V is TRBV5-1; 9 positions agree with TRBD1. This CDR3 region has 15 residues. V shed 4 bases and J 2 bases; nucleotides not matched to a gene: 7. Germline assignment: CDR1 SGHRS and CDR2 YFSETQ.

V is TRBV5-4 and J is TRBJ2-5, with TRBD1 matching 8 bases. Looked up from germline, CDR1 is SGHNT and CDR2 is YYREEE (reference sequence). Unmatched junction bases numbered 12, after V lost 4 bases and J lost 7 bases. The CDR3 totals 15 residues. The CDR3 protein is CASSTRQGRQVTQYF. For the CDR3, the DNA is TGTGCCAGCAGCACCCGACAGGGGAGGCAGGTGACCCAGTACTTC.

The CDR3 region is CASSFGQGRTEAFF. CDR3 DNA sequence: TGTGCCAGCAGCTTCGGACAGGGGAGAACTGAAGCTTTCTTT. This rearrangement joins TRBV11-2 to TRBJ1-1, with 9 bases matching TRBD1. Germline CDR1 and CDR2: SGHAT and FQNNGV. The CDR3 contains 14 residues. Trimming at V came to 3 bases and at J to 5 bases, leaving 4 bases not matched to a gene.

This clonotype was picked up a small number of times. The chain links TRBV5-6 to TRBJ2-7; tentative D call: TRBD2 (5 bases). Between the trimmed V and J ends, which lost 4 bases and 2 bases, there was a span of 13 bases. Germline V CDR1 and CDR2: SGHDT, YYEEEE. This CDR3 has 14 amino acids. CDR3 in DNA: TGTGCCAGCAGCCTGACTATTCTTCCCTACGAGCAGTACTTC. Encoded protein: CASSLTILPYEQYF.

V usage is TRBV7-9 and J usage is TRBJ2-3; weak D call: TRBD2 (6 bases). Trimming shortened V by 5 bases and J by 4 bases, and 16 bases separated the two germline ends. CDR1 is SEHNR and CDR2 is FQNEAQ in the germline V gene (reference sequence). CDR3 length: 15 amino acids. The CDR3 region is CASSPEGPGADTQYF. For the CDR3, the DNA is TGTGCCAGCAGCCCCGAGGGTCCGGGGGCAGATACGCAGTATTTT.

This clonotype was counted between two and nine times. The rearrangement links TRBV6-5 to TRBJ1-2, with 12 bases fitting TRBD1. Germline values: CDR1 MNHEY, CDR2 SVGAGI. The CDR3 spans 17 residues. The V gene end was trimmed by 1 base and the J gene end by 8 bases; junction bases not matched to a gene: 11. CDR3 sequence (DNA): TGTGCCAGCAGTTACTTCCTCCCGGGACAGGGGGCAGGGGGCTACACCTTC. Protein: CASSYFLPGQGAGGYTF.

The chain recombines TRBV3-1 with TRBJ1-3; D possibly corresponds to TRBD1 (5 bases). The CDR3 covers 13 residues. Germline V gene sequence: CDR1 LGHDT, CDR2 YNNKEL (reference sequence). Trimming left V 4 bases short and J 11 bases short, with 15 bases between. CDR3 nucleotide sequence: TGTGCCAGCAGCCTTTTCCGGGGGGTGTCCATATATTTT. It yields the protein CASSLFRGVSIYF.

This chain uses TRBV6-2 or TRBV6-3 with TRBJ2-1; D remains unclear. CDR1 is MNHEY, CDR2 SVGEGT, per germline. Trimming removed 5 bases from V and 8 bases from J, with 19 bases in between. This CDR3 comprises 15 residues. The chain's CDR3 is CASSLDGTPLDEQFF. In DNA, the CDR3 is TGTGCCAGCAGTCTAGATGGAACCCCTTTGGATGAGCAGTTCTTC.

This rearrangement joins TRBV5-1 to TRBJ2-2; D not certain. The ends were cut back, 0 bases at V and 5 bases at J, with 8 bases in the middle. CDR3 length: 14 amino acids. Germline-derived CDR1 and CDR2 are SGHRS and YFSETQ. CDR3: CASSLDAHTGELFF. In DNA form, the CDR3 reads TGCGCCAGCAGCTTGGATGCCCATACCGGGGAGCTGTTTTTT. Full variable domain (outside the CDR3, taken from reference TRBV5-1 and TRBJ2-2): KAGVTQTPRYLIKTRGQQVTLSCSPISGHRSVSWYQQTPGQGLQFLFEYFSETQRNKGNFPGRFSGRQFSNSRSEMNVSTLELGDSALYLCASSLDAHTGELFFGEGSRLTVL.

This clonotype was found a few times. The gene calls are TRBV12-3 or TRBV12-4 and TRBJ2-5; maybe TRBD2 (5 bases). V dropped 2 bases and J dropped 5 bases, with 12 bases sitting between them. CDR3 length equals 14 residues. The CDR3 DNA reads as TGTGCCAGCAGTTTATCTCTAGCCAGGGAGACCCAGTACTTC. As protein: CASSLSLARETQYF.

The V gene is TRBV4-3, the J gene TRBJ2-1; D might be TRBD1 (5 bases). CDR3 length: 14 amino acids. V lost 4 bases and J lost 7, with 14 bases in between. Per the germline V gene, CDR1 is LGHNA and CDR2 is YSLEER. CDR3 sequence (DNA): TGCGCCAGCAGCCTCGGACACTTTAGGAATGAGCAGTTCTTC. Its translation: CASSLGHFRNEQFF.

This clonotype has more than one count but fewer than ten. V and J are TRBV7-3 and TRBJ2-6, with D possibly matching TRBD1 (6 bases). CDR1 SGHTA and CDR2 FQGTGA come from the germline V gene. The CDR3 length is 15 residues. Trimming stripped 3 bases from V and 1 base from J, with 7 bases between. As DNA, the CDR3 is TGTGCCAGCAGCTTGGACAGATCTGGGGCCAACGTCCTGACTTTC. This codes for CASSLDRSGANVLTF.

V is TRBV5-1 and J is TRBJ2-3; tentatively, D is TRBD2 (5 bases). Trimming left V 0 bases short and J 1 base short, with 9 bases between. Per germline, CDR1 SGHRS and CDR2 YFSETQ. The CDR3 length is 15 residues. CDR3 region: CASSLAVSGTDTQYF. Written as DNA, the CDR3 is TGCGCCAGCAGCTTGGCTGTTAGCGGCACAGATACGCAGTATTTT.

Here the CDR3 DNA reads TGTGCCAGCAGCCCCCTAGCGGAAGGGGCCTACAATGAGCAGTTCTTC. Encoded protein: CASSPLAEGAYNEQFF. The chain uses TRBV6-2 or TRBV6-3 and TRBJ2-1, with 7 bases lining up with TRBD2. The V gene's germline CDR1 is MNHEY and CDR2 SVGEGT. The CDR3 loop spans 16 amino acids. J gave up 2 bases and V 6 bases, and 10 bases lay outside the gene matches.

This sequence joins TRBV12-3 or TRBV12-4 and TRBJ1-2; a possible D gene is TRBD1 (6 bases). The CDR3 loop spans 15 amino acids. Deletions cut 5 bases from V and 3 bases from J, with 16 bases between. The CDR3 protein is CASSRGHGGDYGYTF. DNA for the CDR3: TGTGCCAGCAGTCGAGGGCATGGGGGCGACTATGGCTACACCTTC.

This clonotype showed up just a few times. The chain combines TRBV14 with TRBJ2-1, with 8 bases identical to TRBD2. The CDR3 loop spans 17 amino acids. Germline V gene sequence: CDR1 SGHDN, CDR2 FVKESK. V was pared by 0 bases and J by 4 bases, with 8 bases of the junction left unmatched. CDR3 sequence reads: CASSQDLSGRDYNEQFF. The DNA of the CDR3 is TGTGCCAGCAGCCAAGATCTGAGCGGGAGAGATTACAATGAGCAGTTCTTC.

This clonotype was counted between two and nine times. The chain employs TRBV11-2 and TRBJ2-1; 14 nucleotides match TRBD2. The CDR3 covers 15 residues. V shed 6 bases and J 8 bases; nucleotides not matched to a gene: 6. Looked up from germline, CDR1 is SGHAT and CDR2 is FQNNGV. CDR3 nucleotides: TGTGCCAGCAGAGCCGGGACTAGCGGGAGTCATGAGCAGTTCTTC. It specifies CASRAGTSGSHEQFF.